This is a list of T cell receptor beta chains from one sample in a study of T cell responses to AZD1222 COVID-19 vaccine. Sequencing used immunoSEQ multiplex PCR; TCRdb keeps in-frame clones, though not all of them. The data show around 100,000 clones, with about 90% seen just once and roughly 9.1% held by the top ten. The specimen was peripheral blood, collected on day 0 of AZD1222 vaccination. Receptors originate from an adult in good health. Both conserved end residues are part of each CDR3. A D gene is named only where the DNA matches it firmly. The size entry is marked missing in some rows and otherwise reads once, few, many or a size class.

clone size | J gene | D gene | V gene | CDR3 DNA | CDR3 protein
NA | TRBJ1-2 | NA | TRBV4-3 | TGCGCCAGCAGCCAGAGACCCCCAAATTATAACTATGGCTACACCTTC | CASSQRPPNYNYGYTF
NA | TRBJ2-7 | NA | TRBV7-8 | TGTGCCAGCAGCCCCCAGGCGGTGGTTAGTTCCTACGAGCAGTACTTC | CASSPQAVVSSYEQYF
NA | TRBJ2-6 | NA | TRBV19 | TGTGCCAGTAGCTCAGGGGGGGCTGGGGCCAACGTCCTGACTTTC | CASSSGGAGANVLTF
NA | TRBJ1-2 | NA | TRBV12-3/TRBV12-4 | TGTGCCAGCAGTTTTGCAGGGGAAGATGGCTACACCTTC | CASSFAGEDGYTF
few | TRBJ1-5 | NA | TRBV6-5 | TGTGCCAGCAGTCTCGAGATGGGGGGGCAGCCCCAGCATTTT | CASSLEMGGQPQHF
NA | TRBJ1-1 | NA | TRBV6-5 | TGTGCCAGCAGGGGGTCCGGGAGGGCTCAGGCTGAAGCTTTCTTT | CASRGSGRAQAEAFF
NA | TRBJ1-2 | TRBD1 | TRBV6-6 | TGTGCCAGCAGTCACCCATTCAGAACAGGGGGTACTAACTATGGCTACACCTTC | CASSHPFRTGGTNYGYTF
NA | TRBJ1-2 | NA | TRBV24-1 | TGTGCCACCAGCGATCAAAGCTATTCCTATGGCTACACCTTC | CATSDQSYSYGYTF
NA | TRBJ2-2 | TRBD2 | TRBV11-3 | TGTGCCAGCAGCTCGGGAGGGTGGACCGGGGAGCTGTTTTTT | CASSSGGWTGELFF
NA | TRBJ2-7 | NA | TRBV3-1/TRBV3-2 | TGTGCCAGCGGCAGAGCCTACGAGCAGTACTTC | CASGRAYEQYF
NA | TRBJ1-6 | TRBD1 | TRBV6-5 | TGTGCCAGCAGTTACCGACGGACAGGGGCGCAACCCCTCCACTTT | CASSYRRTGAQPLHF
NA | TRBJ2-2 | TRBD1 | TRBV5-6 | TGTGCCAGCAGGGGTACAGGGGGCACCGGGGAGCTGTTTTTT | CASRGTGGTGELFF
NA | TRBJ2-7 | NA | TRBV11-2 | TGTGCCAGCAGCTTTGAAAGTTACGAGCAGTACTTC | CASSFESYEQYF
NA | TRBJ1-1 | NA | TRBV19 | TGTGCCAGTAGTGGTCTGGCGGGGGGTCGAGGAGCTTTCTTT | CASSGLAGGRGAFF
NA | TRBJ2-7 | TRBD1 | TRBV27 | TGTGCCAGCAATAGACAGGGGGAATCCTACGAGCAGTACTTC | CASNRQGESYEQYF
few | TRBJ1-4 | NA | TRBV7-9 | TGTGCCAGCAGCCACCGGCAGGGTGCCAATGAAAAACTGTTTTTT | CASSHRQGANEKLFF
NA | TRBJ2-7 | TRBD1 | TRBV30 | TGTGCCTGGGGGACAGGGGTGTTGGAGCAGTACTTC | CAWGTGVLEQYF
NA | TRBJ2-2 | NA | TRBV28 | TGTGCCAGCAGTTTCCCCGCGAACACCGGGGAGCTGTTTTTT | CASSFPANTGELFF
NA | TRBJ2-2 | NA | TRBV30 | TGTGCCTGGAGTGTTAGGACCGGGGAGCTGTTTTTT | CAWSVRTGELFF
NA | TRBJ1-5 | TRBD1 | TRBV28 | TGTGCCAGCAGCCCGCGTGGGTCAGGGGGACAGCCCCAGCATTTT | CASSPRGSGGQPQHF
NA | TRBJ1-5 | NA | TRBV7-3 | TGTGCCAGCAGCCCCCCACTTAGAAGAAGCAATCAGCCCCAGCATTTT | CASSPPLRRSNQPQHF
NA | TRBJ1-3 | NA | TRBV7-2 | TGTGCCAGCAGCTTACGGGAGACTGGAAACACCATATATTTT | CASSLRETGNTIYF
NA | TRBJ1-3 | NA | TRBV11-2 | TGTGCCAGCAGCTTTCCTGGGGGAAACACCATATATTTT | CASSFPGGNTIYF
NA | TRBJ2-7 | TRBD1 | TRBV6-5 | TGTGCCAACACGGACAGGGGCGTCTACGAGCAGTACTTC | CANTDRGVYEQYF
once | TRBJ1-2 | NA | TRBV4-1 | TGCGCCAGCAGTCAGGGATTGGGAGGCTACACCTTC | CASSQGLGGYTF
NA | TRBJ2-3 | NA | TRBV5-5 | TGTGCCAGCAGCTTGGAAACTACCATGGATACGCAGTATTTT | CASSLETTMDTQYF
few | TRBJ2-7 | NA | TRBV5-1 | TGCGCCAGCAGCTTGCAGGGGCCCCTTTACGAGCAGTACTTC | CASSLQGPLYEQYF
NA | TRBJ1-3 | NA | TRBV30 | TGTGCCTGGACCTTAGAGGCGGGCTCTGGAAACACCATATATTTT | CAWTLEAGSGNTIYF
NA | TRBJ1-2 | NA | TRBV29-1 | TGCAGCGCGGAAAGGGCCTATGGCTACACCTTC | CSAERAYGYTF
NA | TRBJ1-5 | NA | TRBV6-5 | TGTGCCAGCAGTTACATAGATAGCAATCAGCCCCAGCATTTT | CASSYIDSNQPQHF
NA | TRBJ2-2 | TRBD2 | TRBV11-2 | TGTGCCAGCAGCTTAGAAAGGTCGGCGGGGGTTGGGGAGCTGTTTTTT | CASSLERSAGVGELFF
NA | TRBJ2-7 | TRBD1 | TRBV19 | TGTGCCACCCAGAGGGACAGCTCCTACGAGCAGTACTTC | CATQRDSSYEQYF
NA | TRBJ1-2 | TRBD1 | TRBV19 | TGTGCCAGTAGTATTCCGACAGGGGGAGGCTATGGCTACACCTTC | CASSIPTGGGYGYTF
NA | TRBJ1-2 | TRBD1 | TRBV5-4 | TGTGCCGCGGGACAGGCTTTTTATGGCTACACCTTC | CAAGQAFYGYTF
NA | TRBJ2-7 | NA | TRBV7-2 | TGTGCCAGCACCTTTTATGGCGAGCAGTACTTC | CASTFYGEQYF